This TCR beta chain was found in a study of cytomegalovirus exposure and HLA in healthy donors (dated by TCRdb to the late 2010s). General notes on the study: An earlier analysis of roughly 500 of the donors reported 276 Gb of sequence data and around 120 million unique TCR beta sequences obtained from approximately 180 million T cells. An early release that covered about 640 HLA-typed donors contained 250 to 350 gigabases of sequencing data and 80 million or so unique TCR sequences. Among the approximately 400 genotyped donors, around 79% belonged to the genetic ancestry cluster associated with self-reported Caucasian donors. The study aimed to test whether cataloging public T cell receptors could reveal signatures of past pathogen exposure. The study used immunosequencing to profile the T cell repertoires of several hundred subjects and linked those repertoires to cytomegalovirus serostatus. In addition to the first cohort of 666 subjects, a separate validation cohort of 100 to 150 different subjects was used. To predict cytomegalovirus infection status, the study combined high-throughput TCR immunosequencing, statistical association of individual TCRs with disease status, and machine learning. To study patterns of TCR occurrence, a later analysis re-analyzed previously published TCR beta repertoires from around 700 donors and added high-resolution HLA genotyping. Rather than drawing on any new phenotypic data, the later analysis identified candidate immune exposures from TCR beta sequences and the way those sequences occurred across donors. An earlier analysis of about 600 of the donors used high-throughput TCR beta sequencing to judge whether each TCR beta V gene segment behaved as functional or pseudogenic. Alongside the repertoire data, information on donor age, sex, ethnicity and CMV serostatus was compiled. A later genetic analysis used genome-wide SNP genotypes for about 55% of the 666 donors, treating that subset as a discovery cohort. Every repertoire in the discovery cohort had been generated on one and the same sequencing platform. HLA typing included class I and class II loci at four-digit resolution. Typing coverage differed by locus: A, B, C, DRB1 and DQB1 were typed in about 629-640 donors, DQA1 in about 510, DPA1 in some 600, and DPB1 in just under 480. About 5 DR-DQ haplotypes were handled as single units for association and clustering, since linkage in the cohort was strong. On average, roughly 200,000 unique TCR beta nucleotide sequences were sequenced per donor among roughly 430 genotyped donors of the cohort, with roughly 18% of those sequences being non-productive.

About this clone itself: It has no known antigen specificity. The input lacks base qualities; no much larger clone sits a single base away.

General conclusions and limits of the study: The study gave a list of under 200 TCR beta chains associated with cytomegalovirus. Because some donors lacked HLA typing at each locus, the association tests relied only on the typed subset. Broadly in line with IMGT annotations, most TCR beta V segments showed up in productive rearrangements about 90% or about 30% of the time in an earlier analysis of 587 of the donors. According to a later analysis, TCR association rates differed among HLA loci, with DRB1 alleles showing the most associated TCRs and HLA-C alleles showing the fewest. Three of the identified cytomegalovirus-associated TCR beta chains were confirmed in vitro to be specific for cytomegalovirus antigens. Assigning TCR associations to individual alleles was difficult when HLA alleles, especially DR and DQ, strongly co-occurred. Several of the top co-occurrence clusters appeared to be linked to parvovirus B19, influenza, CMV and Epstein-Barr virus, according to a later analysis. A cluster of highly shared sequence variants was judged likely to be a technical artifact of the sequencing pipeline. The 87-base-pair reads could not distinguish some IMGT-functional V segments, including TRBV6-2 and TRBV6-3, so those segments were excluded. Compared with equally common non-associated chains, HLA-associated TCR beta chains in a later analysis were more clonally expanded and had lower generation probabilities. The authors suggested that the approach could potentially be generalized to other disease states and immunological phenotypes. Because counts were too low, some 17 rarely observed V segments, including chromosome 9 orphons, were left out of the earlier analysis of a few hundred of the donors. A later analysis associated roughly 17,000 TCR beta sequences with specific HLA alleles at a false discovery rate of 0.05. The classifier was reported to diagnose cytomegalovirus status with high specificity and sensitivity in both the original cohort and the validation cohort. In a later genetic analysis, a missense DCLRE1C variant was associated with V-gene and J-gene trimming of TCR beta chains, and the association was replicated in an independent cohort. This cohort had only TCR beta chains sequenced, and the lack of alpha or paired-chain data limited which features could be detected. Immune exposure information for the cohort was limited to CMV serostatus. Across donors, most TCR sequences were observed very rarely, whereas some public TCRs were present in many individuals. A further reported finding was that TCR beta sequences accurately predicted the HLA-A and HLA-B alleles for most subjects in the first cohort. Presence/absence analyses assumed roughly uniform sequencing depth across donors, an assumption that may not hold. In a later analysis, most CMV-associated TCR beta chains were found to appear HLA-restricted, with HLA associations seemingly driven largely by CMV exposure. Compared with the approximately 600-donor mean, donors in an Asian-associated ancestry cluster had fewer N-insertions in productive TCRs, according to a later genetic analysis. Linkage disequilibrium might explain the correlated functional status among segregating V segments, but an unknown experimental factor could not be excluded.

The cohort was made up of under 800 healthy bone marrow donors. At the time of sampling, all cohort members were nominally healthy, though unrecorded immune exposures were likely present. The donor tested CMV seronegative and was one of the 352 seronegative cohort members. Every donor gave a peripheral blood sample, and the peripheral blood mononuclear cells from that sample were used for TCR beta sequencing. The Qiagen DNeasy Blood Extraction Kit was used to extract genomic DNA from the blood cell samples. Library creation used the immunoSEQ multiplex PCR assay. A mixture of 60 forward primers for TCR Vbeta segments and 13 reverse primers for TCR Jbeta segments was used in the multiplex PCR. Amplification of the CDR3 region of rearranged TCR beta genes was performed with a multiplex PCR assay on genomic DNA. Amplified TCR beta libraries were sequenced as 87-base-pair reads on the Illumina HiSeq System. Concerning the study's data processing: A later analysis counted about 80 million unique TCR beta chains across the 650 to 700 repertoires, and some 11 million of these chains were shared by at least two donors. Raw reads were error-corrected and collapsed into unique sequences by a nearest-neighbor algorithm in which closely related sequences were merged to remove PCR and sequencing errors. V, D and J gene segments were assigned by aligning CDR3 sequences to IMGT reference sequences. For a sequence to be retained, at least a six-nucleotide match to both a V gene segment and a J gene segment was required. A rearrangement was called productive if the CDR3 had no stop codons and remained in frame with V and J, and every other rearrangement was called non-productive. Following IMGT convention, CDR3 was defined as the stretch from the second conserved V-encoded cysteine to the conserved J-encoded phenylalanine. The earlier analysis of 500 to 650 of the donors excluded any sequence lacking an unambiguous match to a single V gene segment. In an earlier analysis of around 600 of the donors, V segments were called functional above 56.7% productive rearrangements and were called segregating when the between-donor standard deviation exceeded 5%. A statistical classification framework was built to diagnose cytomegalovirus status from the catalog of TCR beta chain sequences. A later analysis assigned V and J genes by comparing TCR nucleotide sequences with IMGT/GENE-DB human TR gene sequences. A later analysis assigned CDR3 sequences and most-parsimonious VDJ recombination scenarios with the TCRdist pipeline. In a later analysis, each TCR beta chain was defined by its CDR3 amino acid sequence together with its V-gene family, and reads lacking a unique V-gene family were excluded. To address suspected cross-contamination and a sequencing artifact, a later analysis removed 550 to 750 highly shared, low-generation-probability nucleotide sequences. For each public chain, a later analysis derived a clonal expansion index from normalized ranks of inferred template counts within each repertoire. In a later analysis, generation probabilities were computed with a VDJ recombination model fitted to out-of-frame rearrangements, and the resulting probabilities were checked against IGoR. In a later analysis, TCR-TCR, TCR-HLA and TCR-CMV co-occurrence was scored with hypergeometric tests, and a repertoire-size bias correction was applied to TCR pairs. In a later analysis, false discovery rates were estimated by permuting HLA or CMV assignments 20 times. In a later analysis, co-occurring TCRs were grouped using DBSCAN, with TCRdist sequence similarity added in when clustering inside HLA-allele-positive subsets. Repertoires with fewer than 30,000 or more than 120,000 public chains were left out of co-occurrence clustering, as were four to six repertoires with anomalous nucleotide sharing. TCRdb's version of the immuneACCESS table is confined to in-frame rearrangements and falls short of the full clone set. An unresolved V gene accounts for under half of the shortfall where checked; the remainder is of unknown origin. The V and J calls and clone size were taken over from that table, and D and trimming were inferred from the DNA. Recorded for this sample are under 200,000 clones; around 78% of them occurred a single time. The ten largest clones take up approximately 0.76% of the sample.

V loses 2 bases at its end and J loses 1 base; junction bases beyond the gene matches: 6. The CDR3 runs 16 residues from the cysteine to the phenylalanine. Only the CDR3 DNA is retained, 48 bases long and in frame from the first base. The germline V gene encodes CDR1 SGDLS and CDR2 YYNGEE. The sequence came from a female donor in good health and CMV-seronegative. This receptor chain uses TRBV9 and TRBJ2-4; TRBD2 lines up with 7 middle nucleotides. Sequencing was carried out using PBMCs. The DNA reads TGTGCCAGCAGCGTTACCCCCGGGGGGGCCAAAAACATTCAGTACTTC. Its amino acids are CASSVTPGGAKNIQYF. Reference TRBV9 and TRBJ2-4 proteins supply the regions before and after the CDR3; the full variable domain is: DSGVTQTPKHLITATGQRVTLRCSPRSGDLSVYWYQQSLDQGLQFLIQYYNGEERAKGNILERFSAQQFPDLHSELNLSSLELGDSALYFCASSVTPGGAKNIQYFGAGTRLSVL.